Sequencing of this T cell receptor (beta chain) was carried out in a study of CD8+CD57+ T cells in acquired aplastic anemia. Study summary: Sorted CD4+ and CD8+ cells gave an average of roughly 3 ug of DNA.

The CDR3 runs to 13 residues. V lost 7 bases and J lost 6; bases outside the gene matches: 7. Germline-derived CDR1 and CDR2 are SQVTM and ANQGSEA. All patients picked for sequencing had shown, by flow cytometry, an expansion of CD8+CD57+ cells. No therapy had been given to the patients at the time of blood sampling. For CDR3 and TCR beta VDJ profiling, genomic DNA was the template used. TCRdb re-analysed the reads in MiXCR, keeping a single row per CDR3 protein. The sample lists 150,000 or so distinct CDR3 sequences, around 50% occurring once. This receptor was identified in a human donor with aplastic anemia. Input material: sorted CD4+, CD8+, or CD8+CD57+ T cells (not recorded which) from PBMCs. V and J are TRBV29-1 and TRBJ2-7; 12 bases fit TRBD2. The CDR3 bases are TGCAGCGCAAGGACTAGCGGGATGGGCGAGCAGTACTTC. Residues: CSARTSGMGEQYF.